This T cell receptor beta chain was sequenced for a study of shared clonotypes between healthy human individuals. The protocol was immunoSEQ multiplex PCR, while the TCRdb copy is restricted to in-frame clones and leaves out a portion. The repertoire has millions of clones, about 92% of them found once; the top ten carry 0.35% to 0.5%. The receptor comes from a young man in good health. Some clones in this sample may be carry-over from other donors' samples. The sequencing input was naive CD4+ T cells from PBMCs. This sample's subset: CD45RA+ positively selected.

The CDR3 bases are TGCGCCAGCAGCTTGGGGCGGGAGGGCGACGAGCAGTACTTC. Translating gives CASSLGREGDEQYF. The rearrangement uses TRBV5-1 and TRBJ2-7; 9 bases map to TRBD2. Germline values: CDR1 SGHRS, CDR2 YFSETQ. The CDR3 is 14 residues long. V was clipped by 0 bases and J by 5 bases; unmatched bases: 3.